Reported below is one TCR beta chain. This entry is derived from a study of blood T cell repertoires in COVID-19. Between the trimmed V and J ends, which lost 5 bases and 4 bases, there was a span of 23 bases. The CDR3 contains 17 residues. Germline V CDR1 and CDR2: SGHTA, FQGNSA. Cohort 3 donors counted as recovered after two negative PCRs, clearance, or resolved symptoms. The data were produced by immunoSEQ multiplex PCR, yet TCRdb's version contains in-frame clones alone and is incomplete. The sample yields approximately 470,000 clones, about 85% seen once. V gene TRBV7-2 combines with J gene TRBJ2-5; D might be TRBD2 (6 bases). The source of this sequence is a woman aged 18-29 years who had recovered from COVID-19. Specimen: PBMCs or T cells enriched from blood (not recorded which). CDR3 amino acids: CASSLPPGVSGRETQYF. CDR3 in DNA: TGTGCCAGCAGCCTTCCTCCGGGGGTAAGCGGCCGAGAGACCCAGTACTTC.